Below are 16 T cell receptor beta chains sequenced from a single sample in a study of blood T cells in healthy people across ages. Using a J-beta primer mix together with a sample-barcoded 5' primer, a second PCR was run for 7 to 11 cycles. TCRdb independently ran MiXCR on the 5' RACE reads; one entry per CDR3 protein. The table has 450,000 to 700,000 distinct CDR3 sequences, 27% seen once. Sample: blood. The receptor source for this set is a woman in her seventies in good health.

DNA for the CDR3: TGCAGTGCTAGAGGGGTTGGGATGGGCACTGAAGCTTTCTTT. It codes for CSARGVGMGTEAFF. V is TRBV20-1 and J is TRBJ1-1; the D is unclear. The CDR3 is 14 residues long. Germline loops: CDR1 DFQATT, CDR2 SNEGSKA (reference sequence). Trimming pared 1 base from V and 4 bases from J, leaving 13 bases between.

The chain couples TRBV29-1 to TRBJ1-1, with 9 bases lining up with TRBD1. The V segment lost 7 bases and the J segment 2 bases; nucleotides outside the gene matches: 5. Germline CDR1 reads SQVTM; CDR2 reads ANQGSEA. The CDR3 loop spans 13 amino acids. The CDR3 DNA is TGCAGCGCAGGGACAGGGATTAACACTGAAGCTTTCTTT. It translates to CSAGTGINTEAFF.

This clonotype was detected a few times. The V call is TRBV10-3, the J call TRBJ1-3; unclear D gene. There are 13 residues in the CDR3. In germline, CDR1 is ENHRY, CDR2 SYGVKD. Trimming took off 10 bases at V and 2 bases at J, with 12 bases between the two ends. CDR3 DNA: TGTGCCACCGACGGTGCTACTGGAAACACCATATATTTT. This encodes CATDGATGNTIYF.

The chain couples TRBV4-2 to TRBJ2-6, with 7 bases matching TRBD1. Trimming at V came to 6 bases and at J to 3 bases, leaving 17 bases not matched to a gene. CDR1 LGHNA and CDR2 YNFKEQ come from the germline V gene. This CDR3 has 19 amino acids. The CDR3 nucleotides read TGTGCCAGCAGACCTGAAGGAAACAAGGGGGCTGGTGGGGCCAACGTCCTGACTTTC. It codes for CASRPEGNKGAGGANVLTF.

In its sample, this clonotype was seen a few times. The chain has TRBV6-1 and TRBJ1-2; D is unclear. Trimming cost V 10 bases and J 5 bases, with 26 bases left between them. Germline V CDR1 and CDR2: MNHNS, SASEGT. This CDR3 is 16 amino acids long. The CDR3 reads CATIRTASGVLYGYTF. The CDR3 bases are TGTGCCACCATAAGGACCGCGTCCGGAGTTTTATATGGCTACACCTTC.

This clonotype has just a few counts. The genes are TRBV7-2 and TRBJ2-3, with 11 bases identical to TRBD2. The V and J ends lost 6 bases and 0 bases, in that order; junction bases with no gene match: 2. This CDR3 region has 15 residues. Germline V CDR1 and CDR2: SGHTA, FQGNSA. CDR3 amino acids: CASRRLAGSTDTQYF. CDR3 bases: TGTGCCAGCAGAAGACTAGCGGGGAGCACAGATACGCAGTATTTT.

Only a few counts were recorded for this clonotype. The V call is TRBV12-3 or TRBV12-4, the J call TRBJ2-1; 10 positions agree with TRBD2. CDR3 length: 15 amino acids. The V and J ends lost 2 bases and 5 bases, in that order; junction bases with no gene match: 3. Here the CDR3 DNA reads TGTGCCAGCAGTTTAAGGCTAGCGGGGGACAATGAGCAGTTCTTC. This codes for CASSLRLAGDNEQFF.

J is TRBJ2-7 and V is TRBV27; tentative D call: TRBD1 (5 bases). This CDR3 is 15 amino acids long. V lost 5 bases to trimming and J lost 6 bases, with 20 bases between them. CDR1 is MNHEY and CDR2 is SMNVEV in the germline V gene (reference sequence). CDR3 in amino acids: CASSPPLATGLEQYF. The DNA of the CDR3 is TGTGCCAGCAGTCCTCCCCTGGCCACAGGTCTCGAGCAGTACTTC.

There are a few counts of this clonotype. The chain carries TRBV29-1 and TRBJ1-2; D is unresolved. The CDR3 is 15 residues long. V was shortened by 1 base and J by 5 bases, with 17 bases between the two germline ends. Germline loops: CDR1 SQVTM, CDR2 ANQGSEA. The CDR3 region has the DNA TGCAGCGTTGAAGGGAACAGAAAGCTAATGTATGGCTACACCTTC. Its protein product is CSVEGNRKLMYGYTF.

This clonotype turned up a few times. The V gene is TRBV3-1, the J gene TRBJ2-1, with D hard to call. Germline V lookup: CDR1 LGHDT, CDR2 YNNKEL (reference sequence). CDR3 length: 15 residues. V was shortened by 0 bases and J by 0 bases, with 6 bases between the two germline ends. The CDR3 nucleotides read TGTGCCAGCAGCCAAGAGGTGGGCTCCTACAATGAGCAGTTCTTC. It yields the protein CASSQEVGSYNEQFF.

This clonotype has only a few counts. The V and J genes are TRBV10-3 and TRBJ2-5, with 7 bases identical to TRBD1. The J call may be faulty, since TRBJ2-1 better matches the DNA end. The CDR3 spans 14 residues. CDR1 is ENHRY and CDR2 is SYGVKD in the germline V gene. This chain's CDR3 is CAISEGTAYNEQFF. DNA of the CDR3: TGTGCCATCAGTGAAGGGACAGCATACAATGAGCAGTTCTTC.

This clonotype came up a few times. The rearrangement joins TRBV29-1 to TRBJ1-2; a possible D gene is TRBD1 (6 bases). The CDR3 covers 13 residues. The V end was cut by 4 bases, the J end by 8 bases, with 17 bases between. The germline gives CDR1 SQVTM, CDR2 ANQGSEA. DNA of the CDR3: TGCAGCGTTGGGGACATCCGTTTTGGCGGCTACACCTTC. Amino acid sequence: CSVGDIRFGGYTF.

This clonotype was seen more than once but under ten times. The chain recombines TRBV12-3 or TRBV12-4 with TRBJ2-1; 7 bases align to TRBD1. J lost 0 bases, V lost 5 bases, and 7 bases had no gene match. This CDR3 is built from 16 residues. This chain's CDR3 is CASSPETGSSYNEQFF. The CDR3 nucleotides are TGTGCCAGCAGTCCCGAGACAGGGAGCTCCTACAATGAGCAGTTCTTC.

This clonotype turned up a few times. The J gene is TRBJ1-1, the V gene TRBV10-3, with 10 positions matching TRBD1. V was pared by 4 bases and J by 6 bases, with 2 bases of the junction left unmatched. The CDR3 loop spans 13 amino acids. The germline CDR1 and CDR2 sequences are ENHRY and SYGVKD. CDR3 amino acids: CAISGDRGAEAFF. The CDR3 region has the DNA TGTGCCATCAGTGGGGACAGGGGTGCTGAAGCTTTCTTT.

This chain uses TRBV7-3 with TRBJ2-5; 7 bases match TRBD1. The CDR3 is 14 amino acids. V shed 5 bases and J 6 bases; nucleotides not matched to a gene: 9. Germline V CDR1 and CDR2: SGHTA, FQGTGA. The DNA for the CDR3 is TGTGCCAGCAGCCTCCAGGGGGACGGAAAGACCCAGTACTTC. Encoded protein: CASSLQGDGKTQYF.

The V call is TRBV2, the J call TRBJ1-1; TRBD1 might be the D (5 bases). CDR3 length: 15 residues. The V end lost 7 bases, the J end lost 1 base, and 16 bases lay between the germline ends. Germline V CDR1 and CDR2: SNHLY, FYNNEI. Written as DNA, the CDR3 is TGTGCCAGCACCATAACCGGGACCGCGAACACTGAAGCTTTCTTT. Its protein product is CASTITGTANTEAFF.